The rows below give T cell receptor beta chains drawn from one sample of a study of cytomegalovirus exposure and HLA in healthy donors. The assay was immunoSEQ multiplex PCR, and TCRdb's table has in-frame clones only and misses some. This sample's table reports around 60,000 clones. Sequenced sample: PBMCs. These receptors originate from a woman aged 18-29 years in good health and CMV-seronegative. Each CDR3 is given with its conserved first and last residue. D genes are given only for firm matches.

V gene	D gene	J gene	CDR3 protein	CDR3 DNA
TRBV7-2	.	TRBJ1-2	CASSLAGWGDYGYTF	TGTGCCAGCAGCTTAGCAGGGTGGGGGGACTATGGCTACACCTTC
TRBV5-1	TRBD2	TRBJ2-2	CASGQGQLAGGAGELFF	TGCGCCAGCGGACAAGGCCAGCTAGCGGGAGGGGCCGGGGAGCTGTTTTTT
TRBV25-1	TRBD2	TRBJ2-1	CASSVPGSGSENEQFF	TGTGCCAGCAGTGTTCCAGGGAGCGGGAGTGAGAATGAGCAGTTCTTC
TRBV12-2	.	TRBJ1-2	CASRPDSPQGDGYTF	TGTGCAAGTCGCCCCGATAGCCCTCAGGGGGATGGCTACACCTTC
TRBV12-5	.	TRBJ1-3	CASGFGALLSGNTIYF	TGTGCTAGTGGTTTTGGGGCCCTACTCTCTGGAAACACCATATATTTT
TRBV6-1	.	TRBJ2-3	CASSEAPARSTDTQYF	TGTGCCAGCAGTGAAGCGCCAGCGAGGTCCACAGATACGCAGTATTTT
TRBV30	TRBD1	TRBJ2-7	CAWSVRGTGVYEQYF	TGTGCCTGGAGCGTACGCGGGACAGGAGTCTACGAGCAGTACTTC
TRBV29-1	TRBD2	TRBJ2-1	CSVELAGGTSYNEQFF	TGCAGCGTTGAGCTAGCGGGGGGAACCTCCTACAATGAGCAGTTCTTC
TRBV9	.	TRBJ2-1	CASSALDAGWENEQFF	TGTGCCAGCAGCGCCCTTGACGCCGGGTGGGAGAATGAGCAGTTCTTC
TRBV6-5	.	TRBJ2-5	CASSYSPSPETQYF	TGTGCCAGCAGTTACTCCCCCTCCCCAGAGACCCAGTACTTC
TRBV30	.	TRBJ2-5	CAWNEGASLTQYF	TGTGCCTGGAATGAAGGGGCCTCTCTTACCCAGTACTTC
TRBV10-3	.	TRBJ1-2	CAISEAWGERDGYGYTF	TGTGCCATCAGTGAGGCTTGGGGGGAAAGGGACGGCTATGGCTACACCTTC
TRBV30	.	TRBJ1-1	CAWTRGRLTEAFF	TGTGCCTGGACCAGGGGTCGGCTCACTGAAGCTTTCTTT
TRBV7-8	TRBD1	TRBJ2-7	CASSTTGTAYEQYF	TGTGCCAGCAGCACAACCGGGACAGCCTACGAGCAGTACTTC
TRBV4-2	.	TRBJ1-1	CASSQEDPQEAFF	TGTGCCAGCAGCCAAGAGGATCCACAGGAAGCTTTCTTT
TRBV30	.	TRBJ1-5	CAWSNRADQPQHF	TGTGCCTGGAGTAACAGGGCTGATCAGCCCCAGCATTTT
TRBV28	.	TRBJ1-2	CASSLRRNYGYTF	TGTGCCAGCAGTTTACGGAGGAACTATGGCTACACCTTC
TRBV2	.	TRBJ2-7	CASSDRGDEQYF	TGTGCCAGCAGTGACAGGGGGGACGAGCAGTACTTC
TRBV29-1	.	TRBJ1-1	CSVERGMNTEAFF	TGCAGCGTTGAACGGGGGATGAACACTGAAGCTTTCTTT
TRBV5-1	.	TRBJ1-2	CASSLDRKYGYTF	TGCGCCAGCAGCCTGGACAGAAAGTATGGCTACACCTTC
TRBV25-1	TRBD1	TRBJ1-5	CASSGGQGYSNQPQHF	TGTGCCAGCAGTGGGGGACAGGGGTATAGCAATCAGCCCCAGCATTTT
TRBV7-9	.	TRBJ2-1	CASSLATGNGGNEQFF	TGTGCCAGCAGCTTAGCCACAGGGAACGGAGGCAATGAGCAGTTCTTC
TRBV6-6	.	TRBJ2-7	CASTLSRRGPEQYF	TGTGCCAGCACCCTCTCCCGGCGGGGCCCCGAGCAGTACTTC
TRBV30	TRBD2	TRBJ2-1	CAWSVSSGRYNEQFF	TGTGCCTGGAGTGTATCCAGCGGGAGGTACAATGAGCAGTTCTTC
TRBV4-1	.	TRBJ2-1	CASSHLGRAKYNEQFF	TGCGCCAGCAGCCACCTTGGGCGGGCGAAATACAATGAGCAGTTCTTC
TRBV25-1	.	TRBJ2-2	CASSEYPNTGELFF	TGTGCCAGCAGTGAATACCCTAACACCGGGGAGCTGTTTTTT
TRBV18	TRBD2	TRBJ2-7	CASSPPGLAYEQYF	TGTGCCAGCTCACCTCCGGGACTAGCCTACGAGCAGTACTTC
TRBV25-1	.	TRBJ1-5	CASSGGGSDRNQPQHF	TGTGCCAGCAGTGGCGGCGGTAGTGACCGAAATCAGCCCCAGCATTTT
TRBV7-6	.	TRBJ1-1	CASSPPMNTEAFF	TGTGCCAGCAGCCCCCCCATGAACACTGAAGCTTTCTTT
TRBV30	.	TRBJ1-5	CAWSVSGGKSNQPQHF	TGTGCCTGGAGTGTATCCGGGGGAAAGAGCAATCAGCCCCAGCATTTT
TRBV7-6	.	TRBJ2-7	CASSRGTPYEQYF	TGTGCCAGCAGCCGAGGGACACCCTACGAGCAGTACTTC